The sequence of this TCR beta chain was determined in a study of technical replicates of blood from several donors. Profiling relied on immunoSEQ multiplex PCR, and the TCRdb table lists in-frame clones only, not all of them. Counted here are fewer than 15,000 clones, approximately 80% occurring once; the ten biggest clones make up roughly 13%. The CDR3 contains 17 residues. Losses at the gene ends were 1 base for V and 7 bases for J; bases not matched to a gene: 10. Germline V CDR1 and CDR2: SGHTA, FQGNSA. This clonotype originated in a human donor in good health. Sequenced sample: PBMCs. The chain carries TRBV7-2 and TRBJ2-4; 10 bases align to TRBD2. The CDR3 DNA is TGTGCCAGCAGCTTAGTTCCCCCTAGCGGGAGTTGGAACATTCAGTACTTC. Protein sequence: CASSLVPPSGSWNIQYF.